This T cell receptor beta chain was found in a study of control samples from healthy donors and cancer patients. Some clones are missing from TCRdb's copy, which holds only in-frame ones; the method was immunoSEQ multiplex PCR. The sample contains approximately 190,000 clones, approximately 90% of which appear only once. CDR3 length: 13 residues. Germline-derived CDR1 and CDR2 are KGHSH and LQKENI. V gave up 3 bases and J gave up 5 bases, with 11 bases separating them. The material sequenced was blood. This clonotype was sampled from a man under 40 in good health. The chain combines TRBV18 with TRBJ2-7; D may be TRBD1 (5 bases). The CDR3 loop is CASSPARDNEQYF. DNA for the CDR3: TGTGCCAGCTCACCGGCCAGGGATAACGAGCAGTACTTC. The variable domain in full, with the rest retrieved from reference TRBV18 and TRBJ2-7, is NAGVMQNPRHLVRRRGQEARLRCSPMKGHSHVYWYRQLPEEGLKFMVYLQKENIIDESGMPKERFSAEFPKEGPSILRIQQVVRGDSAAYFCASSPARDNEQYFGPGTRLTVT.